This passage covers 10 T cell receptor beta chains from one sample sequenced in a study of cytomegalovirus exposure and HLA in healthy donors listed by TCRdb under 2017. To prepare the library, the immunoSEQ multiplex PCR assay was applied. For the multiplex PCR, a mixture combining 60 forward primers for TCR Vbeta segments and 13 reverse primers for TCR Jbeta segments was used. TCRdb mirrors the immuneACCESS table, restricted to in-frame sequences. Some clones are absent from its copies; in checked studies, under half trace to an unresolved V gene, and the reason for the others is unknown. For this sample there are about 120,000 clones; approximately 82% appear just once. The top ten clones comprise around 15% of the sample. The source material was PBMCs. Source of these receptors: a man aged 30 to 45 in good health and CMV-seropositive.

The chain has TRBV30 and TRBJ2-1; D remains ambiguous. CDR1 and CDR2 (germline): GTSNPN, SVGIG (reference sequence). With 0 bases removed from V and 4 bases from J, the gap between germline ends came to 4 bases. This CDR3 is 12 amino acids long. Here the CDR3 reads CAWSVSYNEQFF. As DNA, the CDR3 is TGTGCCTGGAGTGTTTCTTACAATGAGCAGTTCTTC.

The chain joins TRBV11-2 to TRBJ1-1; TRBD1 matches 10 bases. The CDR3 runs 15 residues. With V trimmed by 4 bases and J by 5 bases, 7 bases remained unmatched. Per the germline V gene, CDR1 is SGHAT and CDR2 is FQNNGV. CDR3 sequence (DNA): TGTGCCAGCAGCTCCTGGACAGGGGGAGGAACTGAAGCTTTCTTT. This gives the protein CASSSWTGGGTEAFF. The variable domain in full, with the rest retrieved from reference TRBV11-2 and TRBJ1-1, is EAGVAQSPRYKIIEKRQSVAFWCNPISGHATLYWYQQILGQGPKLLIQFQNNGVVDDSQLPKDRFSAERLKGVDSTLKIQPAKLEDSAVYLCASSSWTGGGTEAFFGQGTRLTVV.

V is TRBV5-4 and J is TRBJ1-2; D possibly corresponds to TRBD1 (5 bases). This CDR3 contains 14 residues. Germline CDR1 is SGHNT and CDR2 is YYREEE (reference sequence). Trimming took off 3 bases at V and 5 bases at J, with 14 bases between the two ends. CDR3 in amino acids: CASSSPKGLYGYTF. CDR3 sequence (DNA): TGTGCCAGCAGCTCACCAAAGGGGCTTTATGGCTACACCTTC.

The chain uses TRBV6-1 and TRBJ1-2; D gene ambiguous. With 4 bases removed from V and 5 bases from J, the gap between germline ends came to 14 bases. This CDR3 is 14 amino acids long. Germline loops: CDR1 MNHNS, CDR2 SASEGT. CDR3 sequence (DNA): TGTGCCAGCAGTGCCTCAAGTCAGGCTTATGGCTACACCTTC. Its translation is CASSASSQAYGYTF.

V and J are TRBV2 and TRBJ1-6; D uncertain. V was pared by 6 bases and J by 3 bases, with 6 bases between. There are 13 residues in the CDR3. CDR1 and CDR2 (germline): SNHLY, FYNNEI. Written as DNA, the CDR3 is TGTGCCAGCAGAGGAGACTATAATTCACCCCTCCACTTT. Translated, it gives CASRGDYNSPLHF.

V and J are TRBV7-2 and TRBJ2-5, with 9 nucleotides matching TRBD1. Germline V lookup: CDR1 SGHTA, CDR2 FQGNSA. The CDR3 has 16 amino acids. The trim removed 5 bases at V and 4 bases at J, leaving 11 bases unmatched. In nucleotides, the CDR3 is TGTGCCAGCAGCCCCCTCCAGGGGACAGGGCCAGAGACCCAGTACTTC. As protein: CASSPLQGTGPETQYF.

The chain links TRBV7-2 to TRBJ2-1, with TRBD2 matching 11 bases. V dropped 4 bases and J dropped 9; count of bases not matched to a gene: 8. The length of the CDR3 is 15 residues. The germline V gene encodes CDR1 SGHTA and CDR2 FQGNSA. The CDR3 DNA is TGTGCCAGCAGCTCCACACAACTAGCGGGGGTTGAGCAGTTCTTC. Translation gives CASSSTQLAGVEQFF.

The rearrangement uses TRBV28 and TRBJ2-3, with no clear D. The CDR3 is made up of 14 amino acids. The V and J ends lost 3 bases and 1 base respectively, with 8 bases between them. Germline V gene data show CDR1 as MDHEN and CDR2 as SYDVKM. CDR3 nucleotide sequence: TGTGCCAGCAGTTTGAGGTCAGGCACAGATACGCAGTATTTT. Amino acids: CASSLRSGTDTQYF.

The V call is TRBV5-5, the J call TRBJ2-2; TRBD2 aligns across 8 bases. V was pared by 1 base and J by 5 bases, with 7 bases of the junction left unmatched. Germline CDR1 reads SGHKS; CDR2 reads YYEKEE (reference sequence). The CDR3 is 16 amino acids. CDR3 region: CASSLLSGGPTGELFF. CDR3 DNA: TGTGCCAGCAGCTTGCTCAGCGGGGGTCCAACCGGGGAGCTGTTTTTT. The full variable domain, completed using reference TRBV5-5 and TRBJ2-2, is DAGVTQSPTHLIKTRGQQVTLRCSPISGHKSVSWYQQVLGQGPQFIFQYYEKEERGRGNFPDRFSARQFPNYSSELNVNALLLGDSALYLCASSLLSGGPTGELFFGEGSRLTVL.

The chain recombines TRBV19 with TRBJ2-3; D remains unclear. The CDR3 sequence is 15 residues long. Germline V gene sequence: CDR1 LNHDA, CDR2 SQIVND (reference sequence). The V and J ends lost 4 bases and 4 bases respectively, with 15 bases between them. The CDR3 sequence: CASSTRVLPPDTQYF. The CDR3 DNA follows: TGTGCCAGTAGTACCCGGGTCCTTCCACCAGATACGCAGTATTTT.